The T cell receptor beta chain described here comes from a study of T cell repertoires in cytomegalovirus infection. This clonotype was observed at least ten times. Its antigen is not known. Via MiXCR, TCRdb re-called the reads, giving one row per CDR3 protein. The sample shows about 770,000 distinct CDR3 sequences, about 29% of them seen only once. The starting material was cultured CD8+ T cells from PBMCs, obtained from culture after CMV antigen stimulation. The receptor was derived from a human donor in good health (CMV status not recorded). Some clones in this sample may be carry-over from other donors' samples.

The CDR3 DNA follows: TGTGCCAGCAGCCCCTCGGGCAATCAGCCCCAGCATTTT. Protein product: CASSPSGNQPQHF. The chain uses TRBV6-8 and TRBJ1-5; D is unresolved. The CDR3 runs to 13 residues. The V end lost 6 bases, the J end lost 2 bases, and 8 bases lay between the germline ends. CDR1 and CDR2 from the germline V gene are MNHGY and SAAAGT.